The clone carrying this TCR beta chain was seen only a few times. What it binds is not known. The sample originates from a study of T cell repertoires in cytomegalovirus infection. V lost 2 bases to trimming and J lost 5 bases; unmatched junction nucleotides: 8. CDR3 length equals 15 residues. The germline gives CDR1 SGHVS, CDR2 FNYEAQ. A single record per CDR3 protein comes from TCRdb applying MiXCR to the reads. The sample contains roughly 180,000 distinct CDR3 sequences, roughly 20% of which appear only once. The J gene is TRBJ2-7, the V gene TRBV7-6, with 8 nucleotides matching TRBD1. The receptor was isolated from a human donor in good health (CMV status not recorded). Some clones in this sample may be carry-over from other donors' samples. The sample was CD8+ T cells from cultured PBMCs, taken from culture after CMV antigen stimulation. The chain's CDR3 is CASSLPEDRADEQYF. CDR3 in DNA: TGTGCCAGCAGCTTACCCGAGGACAGGGCGGACGAGCAGTACTTC.